This T cell receptor beta chain was captured in a study of human thymus T cells. Findings and limits, study-wide: Related research has reported that thymic repertoires overlap highly among unrelated individuals.

The CDR3 consists of 18 residues. The V and J ends lost 2 bases and 2 bases respectively, with 21 bases between them. Germline CDR1 reads LGHNA; CDR2 reads YNFKEQ. Of note for this clone: What it binds is not known.

Thymus tissue for the work was resected from patients undergoing corrective heart surgery. Clones were read by immunoSEQ multiplex PCR, and TCRdb kept only the in-frame ones, dropping some. The data hold roughly 130,000 clones, with about 94% observed a single time. Sequencing was performed on thymus tissue. The gene calls are TRBV4-2 and TRBJ1-1; no clear D gene. This TCR was recovered from a boy in the first two years of life with a congenital heart defect but otherwise immunologically healthy. The CDR3 is CASSQRIRQVGGNTEAFF. The CDR3 DNA reads TGTGCCAGCAGCCAAAGGATTCGCCAGGTCGGCGGTAACACTGAAGCTTTCTTT.